One sample yielded the 11 T cell receptor beta chains listed below, sequenced in a study of shared clonotypes between healthy human individuals. TCRdb's table, derived via immunoSEQ multiplex PCR, lists solely in-frame clones and lacks some. This sample carries about 590,000 clones, less than 97% of them seen once, and the ten largest clones take less than 0.13%. Naive-designated CD8 cells lacked CD45RO, were positively enriched for CCR7, and omitted terminally differentiated effector memory CD45RA+ cells. Source material: naive CD8+ T cells sorted from blood. Receptors originate from a woman aged 25 to 39 in good health.

This clone was recorded once. The gene calls are TRBV5-1 and TRBJ2-2; D ambiguous. Germline assignment: CDR1 SGHRS and CDR2 YFSETQ. CDR3 length: 14 amino acids. V dropped 6 bases and J dropped 4 bases, with 13 bases sitting between them. CDR3 DNA: TGCGCCAGCACTTACGGGCTGGGCACCGGGGAGCTGTTTTTT. It yields the protein CASTYGLGTGELFF.

V and J are TRBV27 and TRBJ2-1; 8 bases fit TRBD1. V was clipped by 6 bases and J by 6 bases; unmatched bases: 10. From germline, CDR1 is MNHEY and CDR2 SMNVEV (reference sequence). The CDR3 has 15 residues. CDR3 DNA: TGTGCCAGCAGGACCGTCGACAGGGGATTCAATGAGCAGTTCTTC. Protein: CASRTVDRGFNEQFF.

This rearrangement joins TRBV9 to TRBJ2-5, with 7 nucleotides matching TRBD1. Germline assignment: CDR1 SGDLS and CDR2 YYNGEE. J was trimmed by 5 bases and V by 2 bases; bases with no gene match: 9. The CDR3 extends over 15 amino acids. This CDR3 reads CASSVGTAFLETQYF. The CDR3 region has the DNA TGTGCCAGCAGCGTTGGGACAGCCTTCCTGGAGACCCAGTACTTC. The variable domain in full, with the rest retrieved from reference TRBV9 and TRBJ2-5, is DSGVTQTPKHLITATGQRVTLRCSPRSGDLSVYWYQQSLDQGLQFLIQYYNGEERAKGNILERFSAQQFPDLHSELNLSSLELGDSALYFCASSVGTAFLETQYFGPGTRLLVL.

The chain links TRBV5-1 to TRBJ2-1; either TRBD1 or TRBD2 may supply D (5 bases each). Germline V gives CDR1 SGHRS, CDR2 YFSETQ. Trimming cost V 3 bases and J 8 bases, with 12 bases left between them. The length of the CDR3 is 13 residues. In nucleotides, the CDR3 is TGCGCCAGCAGCTACGGGGCTAGCTATGAGCAGTTCTTC. Amino acid sequence: CASSYGASYEQFF.

This clone was detected a few times. This chain uses TRBV2 with TRBJ1-2, with 7 bases identical to TRBD1. Trimming removed 9 bases from V and 3 bases from J; junction bases left unmatched: 7. Germline CDR1 and CDR2: SNHLY and FYNNEI. The CDR3 contains 13 residues. The CDR3 spells CARIDREDYGYTF. The CDR3 bases are TGTGCCAGAATAGACAGGGAGGACTATGGCTACACCTTC.

This chain joins TRBV6-1 and TRBJ1-4; D call uncertain. The CDR3 loop spans 14 amino acids. The V end was cut by 3 bases, the J end by 6 bases, with 11 bases between. CDR1 MNHNS and CDR2 SASEGT come from the germline V gene. CDR3 amino acids: CASSDPGTDEKLFF. Here the CDR3 DNA reads TGTGCCAGCAGTGACCCAGGCACAGATGAAAAACTGTTTTTT.

V and J are TRBV27 and TRBJ1-5; perhaps TRBD1 as D (5 bases). V was cut by 3 bases and J by 0 bases, with 24 bases left in between. The length of the CDR3 is 20 residues. Germline V gene sequence: CDR1 MNHEY, CDR2 SMNVEV (reference sequence). DNA of the CDR3: TGTGCCAGCAGTTTTGCAGGGTGTCGGAAGACGCCTTATAGCAATCAGCCCCAGCATTTT. It yields the protein CASSFAGCRKTPYSNQPQHF.

The CDR3 loop is CASAEGAGELFF. The CDR3 nucleotides read TGTGCCAGCGCAGAGGGAGCCGGGGAGCTGTTTTTT. The V call is TRBV9, the J call TRBJ2-2, with a tentative D call TRBD2 (5 bases). The CDR3 has 12 amino acids. Germline loops: CDR1 SGDLS, CDR2 YYNGEE. V was shortened by 7 bases and J by 6 bases, with 10 bases between the two germline ends.

The gene calls are TRBV18 and TRBJ2-7, with 7 bases aligning to TRBD1. The CDR3 consists of 14 residues. Germline-derived CDR1 and CDR2 are KGHSH and LQKENI. V lost 3 bases and J lost 5; bases outside the gene matches: 7. The chain's CDR3 is CASSPGTATNEQYF. The CDR3 DNA reads TGTGCCAGCTCACCCGGGACAGCAACCAACGAGCAGTACTTC. The full variable domain, completed using reference TRBV18 and TRBJ2-7, is NAGVMQNPRHLVRRRGQEARLRCSPMKGHSHVYWYRQLPEEGLKFMVYLQKENIIDESGMPKERFSAEFPKEGPSILRIQQVVRGDSAAYFCASSPGTATNEQYFGPGTRLTVT.

The chain uses TRBV10-3 and TRBJ1-2; no clear D gene. Trimming stripped 6 bases from V and 8 bases from J, with 10 bases between. CDR3 length: 11 residues. Germline V gene data show CDR1 as ENHRY and CDR2 as SYGVKD. The CDR3 DNA reads TGTGCCATCAGATCGACGGGAGGCTACACCTTC. This sequence encodes CAIRSTGGYTF.

V gene TRBV27 combines with J gene TRBJ2-1; 11 nucleotides align to TRBD2. With 6 bases clipped from V and 4 bases from J, the junction kept 5 bases outside the gene matches. The CDR3 extends over 15 amino acids. Germline V gene lookup returns CDR1 MNHEY and CDR2 SMNVEV (reference sequence). CDR3 sequence (DNA): TGTGCCAGCAGGCAAACTAGCGGGGGTTACAATGAGCAGTTCTTC. Translation: CASRQTSGGYNEQFF.